This TCR beta chain was identified in a study of blood T cell repertoires in COVID-19. Sequencing was performed with immunoSEQ multiplex PCR; in TCRdb, only in-frame clones are kept and a portion is missing. This sample has about 180,000 clones, with about 90% found just once. Participants had their cohort set by participant-reported clinical history. The study counted Cohort 3 donors as recovered given two negative PCRs, clearance, or symptom resolution. Trimming cost V 5 bases and J 3 bases; bases outside gene matches: 0. Per the germline V gene, CDR1 is LGHNA and CDR2 is YNFKEQ. The CDR3 has 12 amino acids. This clone showed up just once.

The TCR was taken from a woman between 50 and 59 years old who had recovered from COVID-19. The V gene is TRBV4-2, the J gene TRBJ2-7, with 8 positions matching TRBD1. Sequencing used PBMCs or T cells enriched from blood (not recorded which). CDR3 sequence: CASSGTGYEQYF. In nucleotides, the CDR3 is TGTGCCAGCAGCGGGACAGGCTACGAGCAGTACTTC.